The rows below give T cell receptor beta chains drawn from one sample of a study of control samples from healthy donors and cancer patients. Clones were sequenced by immunoSEQ multiplex PCR, and TCRdb holds only the in-frame ones, with some missing. The sample has some 150,000 clones; roughly 94% are singletons. The sample consisted of blood. These receptors all come from a middle-aged man in good health. The CDR3 runs from the conserved cysteine through the conserved F or W. A D gene is named only where the DNA matches it firmly. Part of the rows lack a size; the others show once, few, many or a class for expanded clones.

TRBV4-3	-	TRBJ1-1	-	CASSQVLAGRIGNTEAFF	TGCGCCAGCAGCCAAGTTCTGGCAGGGAGGATTGGGAACACTGAAGCTTTCTTT
TRBV3-1/TRBV3-2	few	TRBJ2-7	TRBD2	CASSQDGTSGTYEQYF	TGTGCCAGCAGCCAAGACGGGACTAGCGGTACCTACGAGCAGTACTTC
TRBV20-1	-	TRBJ1-1	-	CSARLTEAFF	TGCAGTGCCCGGTTAACTGAAGCTTTCTTT
TRBV27	-	TRBJ1-1	-	CASSPRGAQGSMNTEAFF	TGTGCCAGCAGTCCGCGGGGGGCCCAGGGATCGATGAACACTGAAGCTTTCTTT
TRBV6-5	once	TRBJ2-7	-	CASSLTVSSYEQYF	TGTGCCAGCAGTCTTACCGTTAGCTCCTACGAGCAGTACTTC
TRBV4-1	-	TRBJ2-1	TRBD2	CASSQEGKRDYNEQFF	TGCGCCAGCAGCCAAGAGGGAAAGCGGGACTACAATGAGCAGTTCTTC
TRBV6-2/TRBV6-3	-	TRBJ1-3	-	CASSHRQASSGNTIYF	TGTGCCAGCAGTCACCGACAGGCCTCCTCTGGAAACACCATATATTTT
TRBV5-1	-	TRBJ1-2	-	CASSFDRYPNYGYTF	TGCGCCAGCAGCTTCGACAGATACCCTAACTATGGCTACACCTTC
TRBV24-1	-	TRBJ1-2	-	CATSDGAGDYGYTF	TGTGCCACCAGTGATGGAGCAGGGGACTATGGCTACACCTTC
TRBV4-3	-	TRBJ1-6	-	CASSQQGPSYNSPLHF	TGCGCCAGCAGCCAACAAGGACCCTCCTATAATTCACCCCTCCACTTT
TRBV5-1	-	TRBJ1-3	-	CASSLGGAGNTIYF	TGCGCCAGCAGCTTGGGGGGTGCTGGAAACACCATATATTTT
TRBV7-2	few	TRBJ1-5	-	CASSRDRNDQPQHF	TGTGCCAGCAGCCGCGACAGGAACGATCAGCCCCAGCATTTT
TRBV25-1	-	TRBJ1-3	-	CASSEYQEDGNTIYF	TGTGCCAGCAGTGAATACCAGGAGGACGGAAACACCATATATTTT
TRBV9	-	TRBJ2-7	TRBD1	CASSVAGQGAKNGEQYF	TGTGCCAGCAGCGTAGCTGGACAGGGGGCTAAAAATGGCGAGCAGTACTTC
TRBV5-1	once	TRBJ1-1	-	CASSAGDGTEAFF	TGCGCCAGCAGCGCTGGGGACGGGACTGAAGCTTTCTTT
TRBV9	-	TRBJ2-7	TRBD2	CASSVASGSYYEQYF	TGTGCCAGCAGCGTAGCCAGCGGGAGCTACTACGAGCAGTACTTC
TRBV5-4	-	TRBJ1-1	-	CASSSQFGQNTEAFF	TGTGCCAGCAGCTCCCAATTCGGCCAGAACACTGAAGCTTTCTTT
TRBV7-2	-	TRBJ1-2	-	CASSPYDSPIMDYTF	TGTGCCAGCAGCCCCTACGACAGCCCAATTATGGACTACACCTTC
TRBV11-2	-	TRBJ1-5	-	CASSLAGNSQPQHF	TGTGCCAGCAGCTTAGCCGGGAATAGTCAGCCCCAGCATTTT
TRBV9	-	TRBJ2-1	-	CASSVVGGSYNEQFF	TGTGCCAGCAGCGTAGTGGGGGGCTCCTACAATGAGCAGTTCTTC
TRBV5-1	-	TRBJ2-3	TRBD1	CASSQGTGRADTQYF	TGCGCCAGCAGCCAAGGGACAGGGAGGGCAGATACGCAGTATTTT
TRBV4-3	-	TRBJ1-2	-	CASSQEFGYSNYGYTF	TGCGCCAGCAGCCAAGAGTTCGGATATTCTAACTATGGCTACACCTTC
TRBV7-9	once	TRBJ2-5	TRBD1	CASSLDRTGAETQYF	TGTGCCAGCAGCTTAGATCGGACAGGGGCCGAGACCCAGTACTTC
TRBV12-1	-	TRBJ2-2	-	CASSSRTSGQRNTGELFF	TGTGCCAGCAGCTCCCGGACTAGCGGACAAAGGAACACCGGGGAGCTGTTTTTT
TRBV19	-	TRBJ2-7	TRBD1	CASSISGTGVREQYF	TGTGCCAGTAGCATTAGCGGGACAGGGGTGAGAGAGCAGTACTTC
TRBV6-2/TRBV6-3	-	TRBJ2-7	-	CASSYEGYEQYF	TGTGCCAGCAGTTACGAGGGCTACGAGCAGTACTTC
TRBV12-5	-	TRBJ1-1	-	CASGLGTEAFF	TGTGCTAGTGGTTTGGGCACTGAAGCTTTCTTT
TRBV11-2	-	TRBJ2-2	-	CASSQGGTGELFF	TGTGCCAGCAGTCAGGGGGGCACCGGGGAGCTGTTTTTT
TRBV7-9	once	TRBJ1-1	-	CASSSEGPTTEAFF	TGTGCCAGCAGCTCCGAGGGACCGACCACTGAAGCTTTCTTT
TRBV2	-	TRBJ1-4	TRBD1	CASKDRAGEKLFF	TGTGCCAGCAAGGACAGGGCGGGTGAAAAACTGTTTTTT
TRBV7-6	-	TRBJ2-5	-	CASSLLGQGQETQYF	TGTGCCAGCAGTTTACTAGGGCAGGGTCAAGAGACCCAGTACTTC
TRBV5-1	-	TRBJ2-3	-	CASSLGGSGYPDTQYF	TGCGCCAGCAGCTTGGGTGGATCGGGGTACCCAGATACGCAGTATTTT
TRBV25-1	-	TRBJ1-1	-	CASSDPRGGETEAFF	TGTGCCAGCAGTGATCCGCGGGGTGGGGAAACTGAAGCTTTCTTT
TRBV9	-	TRBJ1-1	-	CASSSTENTEAFF	TGTGCCAGCAGCTCTACAGAGAACACTGAAGCTTTCTTT
TRBV6-6	-	TRBJ1-1	-	CASSSGVEAFF	TGTGCCAGCAGTTCTGGGGTTGAAGCTTTCTTT
TRBV9	-	TRBJ2-2	TRBD2	CASSPPLAGEKWTGELFF	TGTGCCAGCAGCCCCCCACTAGCGGGGGAGAAGTGGACCGGGGAGCTGTTTTTT
TRBV5-4	-	TRBJ1-1	-	CASSLVAGNTEAFF	TGTGCCAGCAGCTTGGTTGCAGGGAACACTGAAGCTTTCTTT
TRBV28	-	TRBJ2-1	TRBD2	CASSSVIRLADVYNEQFF	TGTGCCAGCAGTTCCGTAATTCGACTAGCGGATGTCTACAATGAGCAGTTCTTC
TRBV19	-	TRBJ1-2	-	CASRNPGTNYGYTF	TGTGCCAGTAGAAACCCAGGGACTAACTATGGCTACACCTTC
TRBV13	-	TRBJ2-1	TRBD1	CASSLRDRGNEQFF	TGTGCCAGCAGCTTAAGGGACAGGGGGAATGAGCAGTTCTTC
TRBV2	once	TRBJ2-3	-	CASIKRVATDTQYF	TGTGCCAGCATCAAGAGGGTTGCGACAGATACGCAGTATTTT
TRBV6-6	-	TRBJ2-7	TRBD2	CASSSPGSGGLYEQYF	TGTGCCAGCAGTTCCCCGGGTAGCGGGGGGCTCTACGAGCAGTACTTC
TRBV7-9	-	TRBJ2-7	-	CASSLDIATKYF	TGTGCCAGCAGCTTGGACATAGCGACGAAGTACTTC
TRBV7-2	-	TRBJ1-6	-	CASSLARSSYNSPLHF	TGTGCCAGCAGCTTAGCCAGGAGCTCCTATAATTCACCCCTCCACTTT
TRBV5-1	-	TRBJ2-3	TRBD2	CASSISGGSADTQYF	TGCGCCAGCAGCATATCGGGAGGTTCTGCAGATACGCAGTATTTT
TRBV5-1	-	TRBJ1-3	-	CASSLWATGNTIYF	TGCGCCAGCAGCTTGTGGGCGACTGGAAACACCATATATTTT
TRBV4-3	-	TRBJ2-7	TRBD1	CASSQGWRTGDYEQYF	TGCGCCAGCAGCCAAGGCTGGCGGACAGGGGACTACGAGCAGTACTTC
TRBV10-1	-	TRBJ2-7	TRBD1	CASSPGTGEFGEQYF	TGCGCCAGCAGTCCCGGGACAGGGGAGTTTGGCGAGCAGTACTTC
TRBV10-2	once	TRBJ2-2	TRBD1	CASRTGTVNTGELFF	TGCGCCAGCAGGACCGGGACAGTGAACACCGGGGAGCTGTTTTTT
TRBV9	-	TRBJ2-7	TRBD1	CASSNRQGHTPYEQYF	TGTGCCAGCAGCAACCGACAGGGCCATACTCCCTACGAGCAGTACTTC